What follows is one T cell receptor (beta chain) and its context. These data belong to a study of cytomegalovirus exposure and HLA in healthy donors. Study as a whole: Early released data had tens of millions of unique TCRs, all coming from HLA-typed donors. Most donors, just over 80% of some 400 genotyped, fell in the Caucasian-associated ancestry cluster.

Primers: 60 Vbeta forward and 13 Jbeta reverse. TCRdb's table, derived via immunoSEQ multiplex PCR, lists solely in-frame clones and lacks some. This table has roughly 80,000 clones, 63% appearing once. V shed 8 bases, J shed 13 bases, and the junction held 11 bases outside the gene matches. The CDR3 spans 12 residues. CDR1 and CDR2 (germline): MNHEY, SVGAGI. Material: PBMCs. This chain joins TRBV6-5 and TRBJ1-2, with 9 positions matching TRBD1. The receptor was isolated from a young man in good health and CMV-seropositive. CDR3 DNA sequence: TGTGCCAGCTCCCGGACAGGGGCCAAGGTCACCTTC. Encoded protein: CASSRTGAKVTF.